This is a list of T cell receptor beta chains from one sample in a study of vaccination and CD4 T cells after COVID-19. These receptors' antigens are unknown. TCRdb re-analysed the PCR reads in MiXCR, keeping a single row per CDR3 protein. The sample includes about 17,000 distinct CDR3 sequences, about 38% of them seen just once. The sequencing sample was made of CD4+ T cells from blood, cultured in vitro. These TCRs come from a human donor who had recovered from COVID-19. Each CDR3 is given with its conserved first and last residue. The order of the fields is clone size, V gene, J gene, D gene, CDR3 DNA, CDR3 protein. A D gene is named only where the DNA matches it firmly. Clone size is not always given. Where it is, it says once, few, many or a class for expanded clones.

abundance: few
v_gene: TRBV7-3
j_gene: TRBJ2-3
d_gene: NA
CDR3nt: TGTGCCAGCAGCCCCAGGTCCGGTCTTCTGAGCACAGATACGCAGTATTTT
CDR3aa: CASSPRSGLLSTDTQYF

abundance: NA
v_gene: TRBV28
j_gene: TRBJ1-2
d_gene: NA
CDR3nt: TGTGCCAGCAGTCCGACGGGGGGCGGCTATGGCTACACCTTC
CDR3aa: CASSPTGGGYGYTF

abundance: few
v_gene: TRBV6-4
j_gene: TRBJ2-1
d_gene: NA
CDR3nt: TGTGCCAGCAGTGACTCGGACAACAATGAGCAGTTCTTC
CDR3aa: CASSDSDNNEQFF

abundance: few
v_gene: TRBV2
j_gene: TRBJ2-5
d_gene: NA
CDR3nt: TGTGCCAGCGGAGAAACGGGGACCCAGTACTTC
CDR3aa: CASGETGTQYF

abundance: NA
v_gene: TRBV5-4
j_gene: TRBJ2-5
d_gene: TRBD1
CDR3nt: TGTGCCAGCAGCTTTGGGGGGACAGGTCAAGAGACCCAGTACTTC
CDR3aa: CASSFGGTGQETQYF

abundance: few
v_gene: TRBV20-1
j_gene: TRBJ2-3
d_gene: NA
CDR3nt: TGCAGTGCTAGTGAGAACACAGATACGCAGTATTTT
CDR3aa: CSASENTDTQYF

abundance: medium-sized
v_gene: TRBV6-4
j_gene: TRBJ2-3
d_gene: TRBD2
CDR3nt: TGTGCCAGCAGTGCTAGCGGGACAGATACGCAGTATTTT
CDR3aa: CASSASGTDTQYF

abundance: NA
v_gene: TRBV7-2
j_gene: TRBJ2-3
d_gene: NA
CDR3nt: TGTGCCAGCGCCCCCTCGGGAGCCCTTGTTACGCAGTATTTT
CDR3aa: CASAPSGALVTQYF

abundance: few
v_gene: TRBV7-8
j_gene: TRBJ2-7
d_gene: TRBD2
CDR3nt: TGTGCCAGCAGCTTAGCGGGGACTAGCGGGAGCTACGAGCAGTACTTC
CDR3aa: CASSLAGTSGSYEQYF

abundance: few
v_gene: TRBV20-1
j_gene: TRBJ1-1
d_gene: NA
CDR3nt: TGCAGTGCTAAAGGTACCCCGGGTGGCACTGAAGCTTTCTTT
CDR3aa: CSAKGTPGGTEAFF

abundance: few
v_gene: TRBV6-1
j_gene: TRBJ2-7
d_gene: TRBD1
CDR3nt: TGTGCCAGTAGGACAGGGTTTGGCGAGCAGTACTTC
CDR3aa: CASRTGFGEQYF

abundance: few
v_gene: TRBV20-1
j_gene: TRBJ2-3
d_gene: TRBD2
CDR3nt: TGCAGTGCTAGAGTGAGCGGGGTCACAGATACGCAGTATTTT
CDR3aa: CSARVSGVTDTQYF

abundance: NA
v_gene: TRBV5-5
j_gene: TRBJ2-7
d_gene: TRBD1
CDR3nt: TGTGCCAGCCTCCGACAGGGCTCCTACGAGCAGTACTTC
CDR3aa: CASLRQGSYEQYF

abundance: NA
v_gene: TRBV24-1
j_gene: TRBJ2-3
d_gene: NA
CDR3nt: TGTGCCACCAGTGATCCGAGCTCGGGAGTGTATACGCAGTATTTT
CDR3aa: CATSDPSSGVYTQYF

abundance: NA
v_gene: TRBV12-3/TRBV12-4
j_gene: TRBJ2-5
d_gene: TRBD2
CDR3nt: TGTGCCAGCAGTTTTTCAACTAGCGGGAGTTGGGCCCGAGAGACCCAGTACTTC
CDR3aa: CASSFSTSGSWARETQYF

abundance: once
v_gene: TRBV20-1
j_gene: TRBJ2-3
d_gene: TRBD2
CDR3nt: TGCAGTGCTATGCTAGCGGAGCGACCAAATACGCAGTATTTT
CDR3aa: CSAMLAERPNTQYF

abundance: few
v_gene: TRBV30
j_gene: TRBJ2-3
d_gene: NA
CDR3nt: TGTGCCTGGAGTGTACTAGGGACCCGCACAGATACGCAGTATTTT
CDR3aa: CAWSVLGTRTDTQYF

abundance: NA
v_gene: TRBV7-9
j_gene: TRBJ2-5
d_gene: TRBD1
CDR3nt: TGTGCCAGCAGCAACAGGGGGCTGAGGACCCAGTACTTC
CDR3aa: CASSNRGLRTQYF

abundance: NA
v_gene: TRBV6-1
j_gene: TRBJ1-1
d_gene: NA
CDR3nt: TGTGCCAGCAGCCCTCAGGGGTCCGGCACTGAAGCTTTCTTT
CDR3aa: CASSPQGSGTEAFF

abundance: medium-sized
v_gene: TRBV20-1
j_gene: TRBJ1-5
d_gene: NA
CDR3nt: TGCAGTGCCCAAGCCTCGGGTCAATATCAGCCCCAGCATTTT
CDR3aa: CSAQASGQYQPQHF

abundance: NA
v_gene: TRBV6-1
j_gene: TRBJ2-3
d_gene: NA
CDR3nt: TGTGCCAGCAGTCTCCAACTAGCTTTCAGCACAGATACGCAGTATTTT
CDR3aa: CASSLQLAFSTDTQYF

abundance: NA
v_gene: TRBV7-9
j_gene: TRBJ2-1
d_gene: TRBD2
CDR3nt: TGTGCCAGCAGCCCGAGGGGACTAGCGGGTTCCTACAATGAGCAGTTCTTC
CDR3aa: CASSPRGLAGSYNEQFF

abundance: NA
v_gene: TRBV5-1
j_gene: TRBJ2-5
d_gene: NA
CDR3nt: TGCGCCAGCAGCTTGGCGGGAGATACACCGACCCAGTACTTC
CDR3aa: CASSLAGDTPTQYF

abundance: NA
v_gene: TRBV5-4
j_gene: TRBJ2-3
d_gene: NA
CDR3nt: TGTGCCAGCAGCTTGTCTTGGGGTACAGATACGCAGTATTTT
CDR3aa: CASSLSWGTDTQYF

abundance: NA
v_gene: TRBV7-6
j_gene: TRBJ2-3
d_gene: NA
CDR3nt: TGTGCCAGCAGCTTAGGGTTAGCAACAGATACGCAGTATTTT
CDR3aa: CASSLGLATDTQYF

abundance: once
v_gene: TRBV5-4
j_gene: TRBJ2-1
d_gene: TRBD2
CDR3nt: TGTGCCAGCAGCTTGGTAGCGGGTGCTGACTACAATGAGCAGTTCTTC
CDR3aa: CASSLVAGADYNEQFF

abundance: NA
v_gene: TRBV12-3/TRBV12-4
j_gene: TRBJ1-4
d_gene: NA
CDR3nt: TGTGCCTCCACCGGGCCCGCGAACAAAAGGCTGTTTTTT
CDR3aa: CASTGPANKRLFF

abundance: NA
v_gene: TRBV6-1
j_gene: TRBJ2-4
d_gene: TRBD1
CDR3nt: TGTGCCAGCAGTGGGAGATTGGGACAGAACTTATCCAAAAACATTCAGTACTTC
CDR3aa: CASSGRLGQNLSKNIQYF

abundance: NA
v_gene: TRBV27
j_gene: TRBJ2-5
d_gene: NA
CDR3nt: TGTGCCAGCAGTTTACAATGGACGACCCAAGAGACCCAGTACTTC
CDR3aa: CASSLQWTTQETQYF

abundance: NA
v_gene: TRBV27
j_gene: TRBJ1-6
d_gene: NA
CDR3nt: TGTGCCAGCAGCCCTAGGCCTAATGAAAATTCACCCCTCCACTTT
CDR3aa: CASSPRPNENSPLHF

abundance: few
v_gene: TRBV28
j_gene: TRBJ2-5
d_gene: TRBD2
CDR3nt: TGTGCCAGCAGCGTTGAACTAGCGGGAGGTTGGTACCAAGAGACCCAGTACTTC
CDR3aa: CASSVELAGGWYQETQYF

abundance: NA
v_gene: TRBV28
j_gene: TRBJ2-1
d_gene: TRBD2
CDR3nt: TGTGCCAGCAGAGATAGCGGGGGGGTCTACAATGAGCAGTTCTTC
CDR3aa: CASRDSGGVYNEQFF

abundance: NA
v_gene: TRBV18
j_gene: TRBJ1-1
d_gene: NA
CDR3nt: TGTGCCAGCTCATCTGGAGGGGCTCAGGGCACTGAAGCTTTCTTT
CDR3aa: CASSSGGAQGTEAFF

abundance: NA
v_gene: TRBV20-1
j_gene: TRBJ2-7
d_gene: NA
CDR3nt: TGCAGTGTAAGGGGGAGTAACGGCTACGAGCAGTACTTC
CDR3aa: CSVRGSNGYEQYF

abundance: NA
v_gene: TRBV6-2/TRBV6-3
j_gene: TRBJ2-7
d_gene: NA
CDR3nt: TGTGCCAGCACCAACAGCTACGAGCAGTACTTC
CDR3aa: CASTNSYEQYF

abundance: NA
v_gene: TRBV7-9
j_gene: TRBJ1-4
d_gene: NA
CDR3nt: TGTGCCAGCAGCTTTACGGAAAAACTGTTTTTT
CDR3aa: CASSFTEKLFF

abundance: NA
v_gene: TRBV20-1
j_gene: TRBJ2-1
d_gene: NA
CDR3nt: TGCAGTGCTAGAGGACAGCGGGAGCAGTTCTTC
CDR3aa: CSARGQREQFF

abundance: few
v_gene: TRBV5-1
j_gene: TRBJ2-5
d_gene: NA
CDR3nt: TGCGCCAGCAGCTTGACCGAAGAGACCCAGTACTTC
CDR3aa: CASSLTEETQYF

abundance: NA
v_gene: TRBV10-3
j_gene: TRBJ2-3
d_gene: NA
CDR3nt: TGTGCCATCAGTCAAATACGGGGCACAGATACGCAGTATTTT
CDR3aa: CAISQIRGTDTQYF

abundance: NA
v_gene: TRBV4-3
j_gene: TRBJ2-3
d_gene: NA
CDR3nt: TGCGCCAGCAGCCAAGATATTTCCGGACACACAGATACGCAGTATTTT
CDR3aa: CASSQDISGHTDTQYF

abundance: NA
v_gene: TRBV7-2
j_gene: TRBJ2-1
d_gene: NA
CDR3nt: TGTGCCAGCAGAACCGGGGTCTACAATGAGCAGTTCTTC
CDR3aa: CASRTGVYNEQFF

abundance: few
v_gene: TRBV7-8
j_gene: TRBJ2-7
d_gene: TRBD2
CDR3nt: TGTGCCAGCAGCTTACTTCGGACTAGCGGGAGTGTTTTCCACGAGCAGTACTTC
CDR3aa: CASSLLRTSGSVFHEQYF

abundance: NA
v_gene: TRBV2
j_gene: TRBJ2-1
d_gene: TRBD2
CDR3nt: TGTGCCAGCAAGGGTGGACTAGCGGACTACAATGAGCAGTTCTTC
CDR3aa: CASKGGLADYNEQFF

abundance: few
v_gene: TRBV7-2
j_gene: TRBJ2-5
d_gene: TRBD1
CDR3nt: TGTGCCAGCAGCCGACAGGGATTGCTGGAGACCCAGTACTTC
CDR3aa: CASSRQGLLETQYF

abundance: NA
v_gene: TRBV12-3/TRBV12-4
j_gene: TRBJ2-5
d_gene: TRBD1
CDR3nt: TGTGCCAGCAGGGGGACAGCGCGAGAGACCCAGTACTTC
CDR3aa: CASRGTARETQYF

abundance: NA
v_gene: TRBV28
j_gene: TRBJ2-3
d_gene: NA
CDR3nt: TGTGCCAGCAGTTTAGCGGACACCCGACCCCAAAATACGCAGTATTTT
CDR3aa: CASSLADTRPQNTQYF

abundance: NA
v_gene: TRBV4-1
j_gene: TRBJ1-6
d_gene: NA
CDR3nt: TGCGCCAGCAGCCAAGTCGTGAGCTCCTATAATTCACCCCTCCACTTC
CDR3aa: CASSQVVSSYNSPLHF

abundance: once
v_gene: TRBV2
j_gene: TRBJ1-1
d_gene: TRBD1
CDR3nt: TGTGCCAGCAAAGAACAGGGGGCCGGCACTGAAGCTTTCTTT
CDR3aa: CASKEQGAGTEAFF

abundance: few
v_gene: TRBV7-3
j_gene: TRBJ2-5
d_gene: NA
CDR3nt: TGTGCCAGCAGCTTAACCATTCTAGAGACCCAGTACTTC
CDR3aa: CASSLTILETQYF

abundance: few
v_gene: TRBV20-1
j_gene: TRBJ2-5
d_gene: TRBD2
CDR3nt: TGCAGTGCTCCTGTGGGAGGGGAAGAGACCCAGTACTTC
CDR3aa: CSAPVGGEETQYF

abundance: NA
v_gene: TRBV7-8
j_gene: TRBJ2-1
d_gene: NA
CDR3nt: TGTGCCAGCAGCTTAGGGATCCTCAATGAGCAGTTCTTC
CDR3aa: CASSLGILNEQFF

abundance: NA
v_gene: TRBV6-1
j_gene: TRBJ2-1
d_gene: NA
CDR3nt: TGTGCCAGCATGGGACCAAGAAACAATGAGCAGTTCTTC
CDR3aa: CASMGPRNNEQFF

abundance: few
v_gene: TRBV28
j_gene: TRBJ1-2
d_gene: TRBD1
CDR3nt: TGTGCCAGCAGCCCCGGGACAGGGGTTGTCTATGGCTACACCTTC
CDR3aa: CASSPGTGVVYGYTF

abundance: NA
v_gene: TRBV7-3
j_gene: TRBJ2-1
d_gene: TRBD1
CDR3nt: TGTGCCAGCAGCTTTTCCCAGGGGGTTGAGCAGTTCTTC
CDR3aa: CASSFSQGVEQFF

abundance: few
v_gene: TRBV20-1
j_gene: TRBJ1-1
d_gene: NA
CDR3nt: TGCAGTGCTAGAGCCTTGGGGGGAGTTTACACTGAAGCTTTCTTT
CDR3aa: CSARALGGVYTEAFF

abundance: once
v_gene: TRBV7-3
j_gene: TRBJ2-3
d_gene: NA
CDR3nt: TGTGCCAGCAGCTTAACGGGAGCGAGCACAGATACGCAGTATTTT
CDR3aa: CASSLTGASTDTQYF

abundance: NA
v_gene: TRBV19
j_gene: TRBJ2-1
d_gene: TRBD2
CDR3nt: TGTGCCAGTAGTATAGATACACCCGGACTAGTTTTTCACAATGAGCAGTTCTTC
CDR3aa: CASSIDTPGLVFHNEQFF

abundance: NA
v_gene: TRBV6-1
j_gene: TRBJ1-5
d_gene: NA
CDR3nt: TGTGCCAGCGGTATAGGGGGTCAGCCCCAGCATTTT
CDR3aa: CASGIGGQPQHF

abundance: NA
v_gene: TRBV5-1
j_gene: TRBJ2-7
d_gene: NA
CDR3nt: TGCGCCAGCAGCTTGCAGCAGAGTGGCGAGCAGTACTTC
CDR3aa: CASSLQQSGEQYF

abundance: few
v_gene: TRBV18
j_gene: TRBJ1-1
d_gene: TRBD1
CDR3nt: TGTGCCAGCTCACCCGAAAGACAGGGGAACACTGAAGCTTTCTTT
CDR3aa: CASSPERQGNTEAFF